These 22 T cell receptor beta chains share one sample of origin, sequenced in a study of T cells in Graves' hyperthyroidism and ophthalmopathy (dated by TCRdb to 2018 to 2020). Receptor libraries were prepared by multiplex PCR. Sequencing was performed on an Illumina HiSeq 2000. TCR beta CDR3 regions were amplified from RNA transcripts. The TCR CDR3 was subjected to a first round of RT-PCR using the HTBI primer set and the Qiagen OneStep RT-PCR kit. The raw public reads went through TCRdb reprocessing: fastp at Q25, MiXCR clone calling, in-frame beta chains kept. Each entry is one CDR3 protein sequence, shown with its most common DNA and genes. The sample yields fewer than 900,000 distinct CDR3 sequences; over 15% were counted once. The ten largest clones add up to around 7.7% of the sample. Material: blood. Every receptor here comes from a man between 18 and 29 years old with Graves' hyperthyroidism.

The gene calls are TRBV19 and TRBJ1-1, with no clear D. Deletions cut 1 base from V and 3 bases from J, with 9 bases between. The CDR3 totals 14 residues. Per germline, CDR1 LNHDA and CDR2 SQIVND (reference sequence). For the CDR3, the DNA is TGTGCCAGTAGTATAGCGAGGACTTACACTGAAGCTTTCTTT. Its protein product is CASSIARTYTEAFF. The entire variable domain, with the rest obtained from reference TRBV19 and TRBJ1-1, is as follows: DGGITQSPKYLFRKEGQNVTLSCEQNLNHDAMYWYRQDPGQGLRLIYYSQIVNDFQKGDIAEGYSVSREKKESFPLTVTSAQKNPTAFYLCASSIARTYTEAFFGQGTRLTVV.

This clonotype has a handful of counts. This sequence joins TRBV12-3 or TRBV12-4 and TRBJ1-2, with TRBD1 as a possible D gene (6 bases). This CDR3 has 14 residues. Trimming pared 6 bases from V and 8 bases from J, leaving 19 bases between. The CDR3 DNA reads as TGTGCCAGCAGACCCGGATCGGGGACACAGGGCTACACCTTC. Translation: CASRPGSGTQGYTF.

V usage is TRBV20-1 and J usage is TRBJ2-5, with 8 bases fitting TRBD1. Germline trimming cut 3 bases from V and 1 base from J; bases unmatched to any gene: 4. CDR1 and CDR2 (germline): DFQATT, SNEGSKA (reference sequence). The CDR3 is 14 amino acids. The CDR3 protein is CSARMTGAQETQYF. As DNA, the CDR3 is TGCAGTGCTAGGATGACAGGGGCCCAAGAGACCCAGTACTTC.

This clonotype was seen repeatedly, ten times or more. This sequence joins TRBV3-1 and TRBJ2-5; D tentatively reads TRBD1 or TRBD2 (6 bases each). The length of the CDR3 is 15 residues. V was pared by 0 bases and J by 5 bases, with 13 bases between. Germline CDR1 and CDR2: LGHDT and YNNKEL (reference sequence). Written as DNA, the CDR3 is TGTGCCAGCAGCCAAGATTTGTCGGGGGCTGAGACCCAGTACTTC. Residues: CASSQDLSGAETQYF.

This clonotype has just a few counts. The gene calls are TRBV2 and TRBJ1-5, with no clear D. The CDR3 extends over 11 amino acids. From germline, CDR1 is SNHLY and CDR2 FYNNEI. The germline V and J ends were trimmed by 7 bases and 10 bases, with 11 bases remaining between them. CDR3 protein: CASKVTDPQHF. Here the CDR3 DNA reads TGTGCCAGCAAGGTAACAGATCCCCAGCATTTT.

This chain connects TRBV20-1 to TRBJ2-2, with 8 bases matching TRBD1. CDR3 length: 17 amino acids. J was trimmed by 4 bases and V by 0 bases; bases with no gene match: 10. Germline V gene sequence: CDR1 DFQATT, CDR2 SNEGSKA (reference sequence). CDR3 protein: CSARDLPTGAVTGELFF. The DNA of the CDR3 is TGCAGTGCTAGAGATCTCCCGACAGGGGCAGTCACCGGGGAGCTGTTTTTT.

V is TRBV7-9 and J is TRBJ2-2, with 8 nucleotides matching TRBD1. From germline, CDR1 is SEHNR and CDR2 FQNEAQ (reference sequence). After removal of 4 bases from V and 4 bases from J, the junction contained 11 bases not matched to a gene. This CDR3 has 17 residues. For the CDR3, the DNA is TGTGCCAGCAGCTATCCCAGGGGGCTTGTAGGCACCGGGGAGCTGTTTTTT. Amino acid sequence: CASSYPRGLVGTGELFF.

This rearrangement joins TRBV20-1 to TRBJ1-2; 7 bases align to TRBD1. V lost 3 bases to trimming and J lost 4 bases; unmatched junction nucleotides: 8. The CDR3 is 14 residues long. In germline, CDR1 is DFQATT, CDR2 SNEGSKA (reference sequence). CDR3: CSASIQGSGYGYTF. CDR3 nucleotide sequence: TGCAGTGCTAGTATACAGGGGTCGGGCTATGGCTACACCTTC.

The sample holds a few counts of this clonotype. The chain has TRBV5-6 and TRBJ2-1, with D unclear. Germline CDR1 and CDR2: SGHDT and YYEEEE. Trimming cost V 1 base and J 2 bases, with 4 bases left between them. This CDR3 region has 13 residues. Here the CDR3 reads CASSLLTYNEQFF. CDR3 coding DNA: TGTGCCAGCAGCTTGCTGACCTACAATGAGCAGTTCTTC. Variable domain in full (rest from reference TRBV5-6 and TRBJ2-1): DAGVTQSPTHLIKTRGQQVTLRCSPKSGHDTVSWYQQALGQGPQFIFQYYEEEERQRGNFPDRFSGHQFPNYSSELNVNALLLGDSALYLCASSLLTYNEQFFGPGTRLTVL.

V usage is TRBV19 and J usage is TRBJ1-1, with TRBD1 matching 9 bases. The CDR3 sequence is 15 residues long. Germline-derived CDR1 and CDR2 are LNHDA and SQIVND (reference sequence). V shed 6 bases, J shed 5 bases, and the junction held 10 bases outside the gene matches. CDR3 protein: CASRVYRGRMTEAFF. In nucleotides, the CDR3 is TGTGCCAGTAGGGTTTACAGGGGGCGCATGACTGAAGCTTTCTTT.

This clonotype was seen many times. This chain links TRBV2 with TRBJ1-2; no definite D call. Per germline, CDR1 SNHLY and CDR2 FYNNEI. The length of the CDR3 is 9 residues. Deletions cut 4 bases from V and 14 bases from J, with 8 bases between. The CDR3 loop is CASSVTATF. CDR3 DNA sequence: TGTGCCAGCAGTGTTACGGCGACCTTC.

This clonotype was seen only a few times. This chain joins TRBV18 and TRBJ1-4, with TRBD1 identical over 8 bases. CDR3 length: 14 amino acids. J was trimmed by 7 bases and V by 3 bases; bases with no gene match: 4. Germline V lookup: CDR1 KGHSH, CDR2 LQKENI. CDR3 amino acids: CASSPDRASEKLFF. The CDR3 coding sequence is TGTGCCAGCTCACCGGACAGGGCGAGTGAAAAACTGTTTTTT.

This clonotype was recorded a few times. The rearrangement links TRBV12-3 or TRBV12-4 to TRBJ2-7, with 10 bases aligning to TRBD1. This CDR3 spans 15 amino acids. V dropped 3 bases and J dropped 3; count of bases not matched to a gene: 5. CDR3 sequence: CASSLDRGFIYEQYF. The CDR3 region has the DNA TGTGCCAGCAGTTTGGACAGGGGGTTTATCTACGAGCAGTACTTC.

This clonotype occurred a few times. The CDR3 coding sequence is TGCAGTGCTAGAGATATGCCGAACACTGAAGCTTTCTTT. Translated: CSARDMPNTEAFF. The rearrangement uses TRBV20-1 and TRBJ1-1; no reliable D call. Germline CDR1 and CDR2: DFQATT and SNEGSKA (reference sequence). The CDR3 is 13 amino acids. Trimming pared 0 bases from V and 1 base from J, leaving 6 bases between.

This clonotype was seen a few times. This chain joins TRBV28 and TRBJ1-5; 8 nucleotides align to TRBD1. Germline V lookup: CDR1 MDHEN, CDR2 SYDVKM. This CDR3 has 15 residues. J gave up 3 bases and V 6 bases, and 7 bases lay outside the gene matches. The CDR3 sequence is CASSRQGFPNQPQHF. As DNA, the CDR3 is TGTGCCAGCAGCCGACAGGGGTTCCCCAATCAGCCCCAGCATTTT.

This chain connects TRBV12-3 or TRBV12-4 to TRBJ1-4; no clear D. The CDR3 runs to 16 residues. V lost 1 base and J 3 bases, leaving 12 bases between the germline ends. The chain's CDR3 is CASSLGQSPSNEKLFF. The CDR3 DNA follows: TGTGCCAGCAGTTTAGGGCAGAGCCCCTCTAATGAAAAACTGTTTTTT.

This clonotype has a handful of counts. The chain employs TRBV5-4 and TRBJ2-3, with D tentatively TRBD2 (6 bases). CDR1 and CDR2 from the germline V gene are SGHNT and YYREEE (reference sequence). The ends were cut back, 4 bases at V and 4 bases at J, with 13 bases in the middle. CDR3 length: 14 residues. CDR3 region: CASSRPGDPDTQYF. In DNA form, the CDR3 reads TGTGCCAGCAGCCGACCGGGGGACCCAGATACGCAGTATTTT.

The chain joins TRBV20-1 to TRBJ2-7; 7 nucleotides agree with TRBD1. This CDR3 has 12 amino acids. From germline, CDR1 is DFQATT and CDR2 SNEGSKA (reference sequence). After removal of 6 bases from V and 2 bases from J, the junction contained 4 bases not matched to a gene. CDR3 protein: CSALQGAYEQYF. DNA for the CDR3: TGCAGTGCCCTCCAGGGGGCCTACGAGCAGTACTTC.

This clonotype was recorded a few times. The CDR3 DNA is TGCAGTGCTATCACAGGGCAGGTCTACGAGCAGTACTTC. Its protein product is CSAITGQVYEQYF. This chain connects TRBV20-1 to TRBJ2-7, with D perhaps matching TRBD1 (6 bases). With 4 bases removed from V and 3 bases from J, the gap between germline ends came to 13 bases. The length of the CDR3 is 13 residues. The germline gives CDR1 DFQATT, CDR2 SNEGSKA (reference sequence).

The chain couples TRBV29-1 to TRBJ2-2, with 11 bases identical to TRBD2. Germline lookup yields CDR1 SQVTM and CDR2 ANQGSEA. Unmatched junction bases numbered 8, after V lost 4 bases and J lost 1 base. This CDR3 has 17 residues. The CDR3 nucleotides are TGCAGCGTTGCTGGGCTAGCGGGAGGCTTGAACACCGGGGAGCTGTTTTTT. Amino acid sequence: CSVAGLAGGLNTGELFF.

This clonotype was seen repeatedly, ten times or more. V and J are TRBV12-3 or TRBV12-4 and TRBJ2-1; 9 nucleotides line up with TRBD2. V trimming: 5 bases; J trimming: 5 bases; junction bases outside the gene matches: 4. This CDR3 contains 14 residues. The CDR3 protein is CASSLTSGHNEQFF. CDR3 DNA: TGTGCCAGCAGTCTCACTAGCGGGCACAATGAGCAGTTCTTC.

This clonotype appeared many times. The rearrangement links TRBV28 to TRBJ2-3, with D perhaps TRBD2 (5 bases). V dropped 4 bases and J dropped 4 bases, with 15 bases sitting between them. The germline V gene has CDR1 MDHEN and CDR2 SYDVKM. The CDR3 extends over 15 amino acids. CDR3 in amino acids: CASSSFAGVADTQYF. CDR3 nucleotides: TGTGCCAGCAGTTCTTTTGCGGGCGTGGCAGATACGCAGTATTTT. Together with reference TRBV28 and TRBJ2-3, the CDR3 gives the full variable domain: DVKVTQSSRYLVKRTGEKVFLECVQDMDHENMFWYRQDPGLGLRLIYFSYDVKMKEKGDIPEGYSVSREKKERFSLILESASTNQTSMYLCASSSFAGVADTQYFGPGTRLTVL.